Below are 30 T cell receptor beta chains sequenced from a single sample in a study of CD8 T cells in Susac syndrome. 0.5 to 1 ug RNA was reverse transcribed with random hexamers. TCRdb independently ran MiXCR on the immunoSEQ multiplex PCR reads; one entry per CDR3 protein. The repertoire consists of some 180,000 distinct CDR3 sequences, with about 95% occurring once and the leading ten covering about 0.1%. The sample was CD4+ T cells from PBMCs. Receptors originate from a human donor in good health.

V gene TRBV30 combines with J gene TRBJ2-1; 9 bases align to TRBD2. This CDR3 has 17 residues. V dropped 2 bases and J dropped 4; count of bases not matched to a gene: 12. The germline V gene encodes CDR1 GTSNPN and CDR2 SVGIG (reference sequence). The chain's CDR3 is CAWSSKAGLAVYNEQFF. The CDR3 DNA sequence: TGTGCCTGGAGTAGTAAGGCGGGACTAGCTGTTTACAATGAGCAGTTCTTC.

The chain recombines TRBV6-2 or TRBV6-3 with TRBJ1-1; D is unresolved. The germline CDR1 and CDR2 sequences are MNHEY and SVGEGT. CDR3 length: 13 amino acids. The V end lost 2 bases, the J end lost 5 bases, and 9 bases lay between the germline ends. The CDR3 loop is CASSYKGRTEAFF. The DNA for the CDR3 is TGTGCCAGCAGTTACAAAGGCCGGACTGAAGCTTTCTTT.

This CDR3 is CASSLTLAGAKNIQYF. Here the CDR3 DNA reads TGTGCCAGCAGCTTAACACTAGCGGGAGCCAAAAACATTCAGTACTTC. The J gene is TRBJ2-4, the V gene TRBV7-2; 9 bases fit TRBD2. This CDR3 spans 16 amino acids. Trimming removed 2 bases from V and 0 bases from J; junction bases left unmatched: 2. Looked up from germline, CDR1 is SGHTA and CDR2 is FQGNSA.

In its sample, this clonotype was seen once. The CDR3 bases are TGTGCCAGCAGTCTCAGTGGGGGAGATACGCAGTATTTT. Translated: CASSLSGGDTQYF. The chain combines TRBV12-3 or TRBV12-4 with TRBJ2-3; D may match TRBD1 or TRBD2 (5 bases each). The CDR3 extends over 13 amino acids. Trimming left V 5 bases short and J 5 bases short, with 11 bases between.

J is TRBJ2-3 and V is TRBV9; D remains ambiguous. Germline V gives CDR1 SGDLS, CDR2 YYNGEE. V dropped 0 bases and J dropped 10 bases, with 9 bases sitting between them. The CDR3 has 12 residues. CDR3 nucleotide sequence: TGTGCCAGCAGCGTAGTACCGGGCCCGCAGTATTTT. Residues: CASSVVPGPQYF.

V and J are TRBV7-8 and TRBJ1-1, with D possibly TRBD1 on 6 matching bases. Between the trimmed V and J ends, which lost 2 bases and 0 bases, there was a span of 10 bases. The germline V gene encodes CDR1 SGHVS and CDR2 FQNEAQ. The CDR3 consists of 15 residues. CDR3 coding DNA: TGTGCCAGCAGCTTATCCTACAGGGTGAACACTGAAGCTTTCTTT. This translates into CASSLSYRVNTEAFF.

This clonotype was observed a single time. This chain links TRBV7-9 with TRBJ2-4; 8 bases agree with TRBD1. V shed 3 bases and J 6 bases; nucleotides not matched to a gene: 4. The CDR3 contains 14 residues. Per the germline V gene, CDR1 is SEHNR and CDR2 is FQNEAQ (reference sequence). The CDR3 spells CASSLDRERNIQYF. CDR3 sequence (DNA): TGTGCCAGCAGCTTGGACAGGGAGAGAAACATTCAGTACTTC.

This clonotype appeared a single time. The genes are TRBV29-1 and TRBJ2-3; 7 nucleotides line up with TRBD2. The germline gives CDR1 SQVTM, CDR2 ANQGSEA. The CDR3 length is 12 residues. The J segment lost 3 bases and the V segment lost 4 bases, leaving 1 base of the junction unmatched. CDR3 sequence (DNA): TGCAGCGTTGCAGCGGGGACAGATACGCAGTATTTT. Protein sequence: CSVAAGTDTQYF.

The chain combines TRBV25-1 with TRBJ2-3; D remains unclear. V was clipped by 0 bases and J by 4 bases, with 11 bases between them. The CDR3 is 15 amino acids. CDR1 and CDR2 (germline): MGHDK, SYGVNS. The CDR3 is CASSEYTTKSDTQYF. DNA for the CDR3: TGTGCCAGCAGTGAATATACTACAAAGTCAGATACGCAGTATTTT. The whole variable domain, filled in from reference TRBV25-1 and TRBJ2-3, reads EADIYQTPRYLVIGTGKKITLECSQTMGHDKMYWYQQDPGMELHLIHYSYGVNSTEKGDLSSESTVSRIRTEHFPLTLESARPSHTSQYLCASSEYTTKSDTQYFGPGTRLTVL.

J is TRBJ2-5 and V is TRBV2, with D possibly matching TRBD1 (6 bases). The CDR3 spans 12 residues. The V end lost 5 bases, the J end lost 6 bases, and 10 bases lay between the germline ends. Germline V gene lookup returns CDR1 SNHLY and CDR2 FYNNEI. CDR3 DNA sequence: TGTGCCAGCAGTCCGGACAGCCAGACCCAGTACTTC. Amino acids: CASSPDSQTQYF.

The rearrangement joins TRBV20-1 to TRBJ2-3, with D unclear. V was cut by 2 bases and J by 2 bases, with 2 bases left in between. Germline CDR1 reads DFQATT; CDR2 reads SNEGSKA (reference sequence). The CDR3 has 11 amino acids. The CDR3 loop reads CSARLTDTQYF. The CDR3 bases are TGCAGTGCTAGACTCACAGATACGCAGTATTTT.

The chain joins TRBV20-1 to TRBJ1-5; D is ambiguous. This CDR3 comprises 14 residues. V was trimmed by 2 bases and J by 3 bases, leaving 11 bases between them. CDR1 DFQATT and CDR2 SNEGSKA come from the germline V gene (reference sequence). In DNA, the CDR3 is TGCAGTGCTAGATGGGGAGGGAACAATCAGCCCCAGCATTTT. Protein sequence: CSARWGGNNQPQHF.

The gene calls are TRBV25-1 and TRBJ2-6; D is unclear. Germline CDR1 MGHDK, CDR2 SYGVNS. The CDR3 has 15 residues. V was shortened by 1 base and J by 2 bases, with 6 bases between the two germline ends. The CDR3 sequence is CASSESGTGANVLTF. Written as DNA, the CDR3 is TGTGCCAGCAGTGAATCTGGGACTGGGGCCAACGTCCTGACTTTC.

This sequence joins TRBV28 and TRBJ2-5, with a tentative D call TRBD2 (5 bases). V was pared by 5 bases and J by 5 bases, with 18 bases between. The CDR3 totals 15 residues. Germline assignment: CDR1 MDHEN and CDR2 SYDVKM. CDR3 in DNA: TGTGCCAGCAGTGGGAACAGAGGGTCTAGGGAGACCCAGTACTTC. Amino acid sequence: CASSGNRGSRETQYF.

The genes are TRBV9 and TRBJ2-3; 7 nucleotides match TRBD1. The CDR3 has 15 amino acids. Germline loops: CDR1 SGDLS, CDR2 YYNGEE. Germline trimming cut 7 bases from V and 2 bases from J; bases unmatched to any gene: 10. CDR3 DNA sequence: TGTGCCAGCGCTCATCCGGGACAGATCACAGATACGCAGTATTTT. It translates to CASAHPGQITDTQYF.

V and J are TRBV5-4 and TRBJ1-1; D gene ambiguous. The CDR3 length is 14 residues. Trimming shortened V by 4 bases and J by 3 bases, and 13 bases separated the two germline ends. Germline loops: CDR1 SGHNT, CDR2 YYREEE (reference sequence). DNA of the CDR3: TGTGCCAGCAGCAAGCACACCGGCGACACTGAAGCTTTCTTT. Translating gives CASSKHTGDTEAFF.

J is TRBJ2-4 and V is TRBV20-1; 10 bases line up with TRBD2. V lost 1 base and J lost 0; bases outside the gene matches: 9. Germline-derived CDR1 and CDR2 are DFQATT and SNEGSKA (reference sequence). The CDR3 has 18 amino acids. Written as DNA, the CDR3 is TGCAGTGCTAGAGCGGCCAGCGGGAGGGGTTTAGCCAAAAACATTCAGTACTTC. Translation: CSARAASGRGLAKNIQYF.

The rearrangement links TRBV12-3 or TRBV12-4 to TRBJ1-1; D gene ambiguous. V lost 6 bases to trimming and J lost 3 bases, with 11 bases between them. CDR3 length equals 13 residues. CDR3 coding DNA: TGTGCCAGCAGGTGGGGTGCGGACACTGAAGCTTTCTTT. Protein: CASRWGADTEAFF.

The rearrangement links TRBV30 to TRBJ2-4; D is tentatively TRBD1 or TRBD2 (5 bases each). CDR3 length equals 17 residues. V was pared by 1 base and J by 0 bases, with 16 bases between. Germline loops: CDR1 GTSNPN, CDR2 SVGIG (reference sequence). For the CDR3, the DNA is TGTGCCTGGAGTGCCTGGGACCTCGCATCAGCCAAAAACATTCAGTACTTC. The encoded protein is CAWSAWDLASAKNIQYF. The full variable domain, rest sourced from reference TRBV30 and TRBJ2-4, is SQTIHQWPATLVQPVGSPLSLECTVEGTSNPNLYWYRQAAGRGLQLLFYSVGIGQISSEVPQNLSASRPQDRQFILSSKKLLLSDSGFYLCAWSAWDLASAKNIQYFGAGTRLSVL.

The V call is TRBV20-1, the J call TRBJ1-5, with D uncertain. This CDR3 is 15 amino acids long. The germline V and J ends were trimmed by 0 bases and 4 bases, with 13 bases remaining between them. Germline V gives CDR1 DFQATT, CDR2 SNEGSKA (reference sequence). The CDR3 loop is CSARDHSAANQPQHF. The DNA of the CDR3 is TGCAGTGCTAGAGATCACAGTGCCGCAAATCAGCCCCAGCATTTT.

This sequence joins TRBV19 and TRBJ1-5; D remains ambiguous. This CDR3 is built from 12 residues. Between the trimmed V and J ends, which lost 8 bases and 0 bases, there was a span of 5 bases. Germline CDR1 and CDR2: LNHDA and SQIVND (reference sequence). The CDR3 bases are TGTGCCAGTCAGCATAGCAATCAGCCCCAGCATTTT. It encodes CASQHSNQPQHF.

The chain carries TRBV29-1 and TRBJ1-2; D remains ambiguous. This CDR3 has 12 residues. Germline CDR1 SQVTM, CDR2 ANQGSEA. V lost 2 bases, J lost 0 bases, and 4 bases lay in between. The CDR3 is CSVERANYGYTF. CDR3 coding DNA: TGCAGCGTTGAAAGGGCTAACTATGGCTACACCTTC.

The V gene is TRBV11-2, the J gene TRBJ1-1, with D possibly matching TRBD1 (6 bases). CDR3 size: 14 residues. Between the trimmed V and J ends, which lost 5 bases and 4 bases, there was a span of 14 bases. Per germline, CDR1 SGHAT and CDR2 FQNNGV. The CDR3 here is CASSPTTGSTEAFF. DNA of the CDR3: TGTGCCAGCAGCCCTACTACAGGGTCCACTGAAGCTTTCTTT.

The rearrangement links TRBV3-1 to TRBJ2-7; 8 bases agree with TRBD1. The CDR3 consists of 14 residues. The germline CDR1 and CDR2 sequences are LGHDT and YNNKEL (reference sequence). V trimming: 6 bases; J trimming: 4 bases; junction bases outside the gene matches: 8. The CDR3 nucleotides are TGTGCCAGCAGGACGGACAGGGCGCCTTACGAGCAGTACTTC. Its protein product is CASRTDRAPYEQYF.

The chain employs TRBV3-1 and TRBJ2-7; TRBD2 agrees at 10 bases. CDR1 is LGHDT and CDR2 is YNNKEL in the germline V gene (reference sequence). Unmatched junction bases numbered 3, after V lost 3 bases and J lost 1 base. The CDR3 is 15 amino acids. The CDR3 sequence: CASSQVSGRSYEQYF. CDR3 nucleotides: TGTGCCAGCAGCCAGGTTAGCGGGAGGTCCTACGAGCAGTACTTC.

This chain connects TRBV29-1 to TRBJ1-1; tentative D call: TRBD1 (5 bases). V was trimmed by 4 bases and J by 1 base, leaving 10 bases between them. The CDR3 is made up of 13 amino acids. Germline V lookup: CDR1 SQVTM, CDR2 ANQGSEA. The DNA of the CDR3 is TGCAGCGTTGTCTCCGGGGGGAACACTGAAGCTTTCTTT. Protein: CSVVSGGNTEAFF.

The chain joins TRBV7-9 to TRBJ2-1; the match to TRBD2 covers 9 bases. The germline CDR1 and CDR2 sequences are SEHNR and FQNEAQ (reference sequence). This CDR3 comprises 15 residues. V trimming: 5 bases; J trimming: 7 bases; junction bases outside the gene matches: 9. CDR3: CASSRSGLAGNEQFF. CDR3 sequence (DNA): TGTGCCAGCAGCCGCTCGGGGCTAGCGGGGAATGAGCAGTTCTTC. The full variable domain, with the rest looked up from reference TRBV7-9 and TRBJ2-1, is DTGVSQNPRHKITKRGQNVTFRCDPISEHNRLYWYRQTLGQGPEFLTYFQNEAQLEKSRLLSDRFSAERPKGSFSTLEIQRTEQGDSAMYLCASSRSGLAGNEQFFGPGTRLTVL.

This clonotype appeared a single time. V and J are TRBV25-1 and TRBJ2-7; D may correspond to TRBD1 or TRBD2 (5 bases each). CDR3 length equals 14 residues. CDR1 is MGHDK, CDR2 SYGVNS, per germline. Trimming pared 1 base from V and 2 bases from J, leaving 9 bases between. CDR3 sequence reads: CASSEWQGAYEQYF. The CDR3 DNA reads TGTGCCAGCAGTGAATGGCAGGGAGCCTACGAGCAGTACTTC.

The CDR3 region has the DNA TGTGCCAGCAGCGTCCAGGGGATGGTGCAGTATTTT. It is translated as CASSVQGMVQYF. V and J are TRBV5-4 and TRBJ2-3; D may be TRBD1 (6 bases). CDR3 size: 12 residues. CDR1 and CDR2 from the germline V gene are SGHNT and YYREEE (reference sequence). V gave up 4 bases and J gave up 11 bases, with 14 bases separating them.

The rearrangement uses TRBV29-1 and TRBJ2-7, with D uncertain. Germline V gene data show CDR1 as SQVTM and CDR2 as ANQGSEA. Trimming removed 3 bases from V and 3 bases from J, with 12 bases in between. This CDR3 region has 13 residues. The CDR3 nucleotides read TGCAGCGTTGAGACGGACCGACGCTACGAGCAGTACTTC. Its translation is CSVETDRRYEQYF.